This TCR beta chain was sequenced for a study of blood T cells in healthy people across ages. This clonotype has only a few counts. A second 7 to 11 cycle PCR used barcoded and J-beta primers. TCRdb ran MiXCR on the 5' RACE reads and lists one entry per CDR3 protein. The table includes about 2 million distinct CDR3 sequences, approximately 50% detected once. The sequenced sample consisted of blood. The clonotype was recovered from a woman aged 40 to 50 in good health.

The CDR3 DNA reads TGCGCCAGCAGCCAAGAGGTTAGGGCAAATTCACCCCTCCACTTT. This translates into CASSQEVRANSPLHF. The gene calls are TRBV4-1 and TRBJ1-6, with D uncertain. The germline V gene has CDR1 MGHRA and CDR2 YSYEKL. V lost 0 bases and J 7 bases, leaving 10 bases between the germline ends. CDR3 length: 15 amino acids.